These 10 T cell receptor beta chains share one sample of origin, sequenced in a study of molecular identifiers for immune sequencing clone quantification. Each CDR3 protein is one row after TCRdb ran MiXCR on the PCR reads. Here the sample spans about 60,000 distinct CDR3 sequences, around 19% being singletons. Sequenced sample: naive CD8+ T cells from blood, with Jurkat cell RNA spiked in. This sample's subset: FACS-sorted CD8+CD4-CCR7+CD45RA+ naive T cells. The source of these receptors is a human donor in good health. Some libraries in this study had Jurkat cell RNA spiked in.

This clonotype was seen many times. The chain carries TRBV7-9 and TRBJ2-5; 9 bases fit TRBD1. Germline-derived CDR1 and CDR2 are SEHNR and FQNEAQ (reference sequence). CDR3 size: 15 residues. J lost 5 bases, V lost 7 bases, and 11 bases had no gene match. CDR3 residues: CASTKMGQGAETQYF. DNA of the CDR3: TGTGCCAGCACCAAAATGGGACAGGGTGCGGAGACCCAGTACTTC.

This clonotype was recorded at least ten times. The J gene is TRBJ2-1, the V gene TRBV10-3; D not certain. The germline V gene has CDR1 ENHRY and CDR2 SYGVKD. V lost 3 bases and J 7 bases, leaving 10 bases between the germline ends. The CDR3 totals 13 residues. CDR3 coding DNA: TGTGCCATCAGTGATTCGTCCCCGAATGAGCAGTTCTTC. Residues: CAISDSSPNEQFF.

This clonotype was seen repeatedly, ten times or more. The chain uses TRBV3-1 and TRBJ2-2; 8 bases match TRBD1. The CDR3 is 13 amino acids. V was pared by 3 bases and J by 6 bases, with 0 bases of the junction left unmatched. Germline CDR1 LGHDT, CDR2 YNNKEL (reference sequence). CDR3: CASSQDRAGELFF. DNA of the CDR3: TGTGCCAGCAGCCAGGACAGGGCCGGGGAGCTGTTTTTT. Supplemented by reference TRBV3-1 and TRBJ2-2, the full variable domain reads DTAVSQTPKYLVTQMGNDKSIKCEQNLGHDTMYWYKQDSKKFLKIMFSYNNKELIINETVPNRFSPKSPDKAHLNLHINSLELGDSAVYFCASSQDRAGELFFGEGSRLTVL.

This clonotype has just a few counts. Just one base apart from a much larger clone, this may be a read error. The rearrangement links TRBV10-3 to TRBJ2-7, with 7 bases matching TRBD2. This CDR3 spans 15 amino acids. Germline V lookup: CDR1 ENHRY, CDR2 SYGVKD. CDR3 region: CVISESGGSSYEQYF. Here the CDR3 DNA reads TGTGTCATCAGTGAGTCAGGCGGGAGCTCCTACGAGCAGTACTTC.

This clonotype came up once. It may be a read error: a sequence one base away is much more abundant. The V gene is TRBV19, the J gene TRBJ2-1; maybe TRBD2 (5 bases). V was shortened by 1 base and J by 8 bases, with 9 bases between the two germline ends. Germline CDR1 is LNHDA and CDR2 is SQIVND (reference sequence). The CDR3 is 13 residues long. The CDR3 loop is CASSIVSGDEQFF. DNA of the CDR3: TGTGCCAGTAGTATAGTTTCCGGGGATGAGCAGTTCTTC.

This clonotype came up many times. The chain joins TRBV6-5 to TRBJ2-7, with TRBD1 matching over 7 bases. V was clipped by 6 bases and J by 4 bases; unmatched bases: 15. The CDR3 length is 16 residues. CDR1 is MNHEY, CDR2 SVGAGI, per germline. In DNA form, the CDR3 reads TGTGCCAGCAGAACGGACCGGACAGGAAAGGGATACGAGCAGTACTTC. Translation gives CASRTDRTGKGYEQYF.

This clonotype was detected many times. This chain joins TRBV29-1 and TRBJ2-7, with 7 bases matching TRBD2. The CDR3 length is 11 residues. J lost 7 bases, V lost 4 bases, and 4 bases had no gene match. Germline V CDR1 and CDR2: SQVTM, ANQGSEA. The CDR3 region is CSVGRGVEQYF. The CDR3 DNA reads as TGCAGCGTTGGACGGGGGGTAGAGCAGTACTTC.

In this sample, this clonotype turned up many times. CDR3 bases: TGTGCCAGTAGTCCACTCCGACAGGATAAGGGGGCAGATACGCAGTATTTT. Translated, it gives CASSPLRQDKGADTQYF. This rearrangement joins TRBV19 to TRBJ2-3; TRBD1 might be the D (6 bases). CDR3 length: 17 amino acids. The V gene's germline CDR1 is LNHDA and CDR2 SQIVND (reference sequence). The V end lost 5 bases, the J end lost 4 bases, and 22 bases lay between the germline ends.

V and J are TRBV7-6 and TRBJ2-1; D might be TRBD2 (5 bases). The CDR3 loop spans 17 amino acids. The germline CDR1 and CDR2 sequences are SGHVS and FNYEAQ. V was cut by 4 bases and J by 2 bases, with 18 bases left in between. The CDR3 region is CASSSSGYTSAYNEQFF. CDR3 DNA: TGTGCCAGCAGCTCATCGGGGTACACCTCCGCCTACAATGAGCAGTTCTTC.

The chain recombines TRBV20-1 with TRBJ1-1; the match to TRBD1 covers 9 bases. CDR1 is DFQATT and CDR2 is SNEGSKA in the germline V gene (reference sequence). This CDR3 has 16 amino acids. V shed 1 base and J 0 bases; nucleotides not matched to a gene: 6. In DNA, the CDR3 is TGCAGTGCTAGAGTTGACAGGGGGTTCATGAACACTGAAGCTTTCTTT. This gives the protein CSARVDRGFMNTEAFF.